Listed below are T cell receptor beta chains from one sample, sequenced in a study of cytotoxic CD8 clonotypes in ibrutinib-treated CLL. This table comes from immunoSEQ multiplex PCR, and its TCRdb copy is limited to in-frame clones, with some not included. This table has about 70,000 clones, approximately 90% appearing once. The sequences come from PBMCs, collected after 12 months of ibrutinib treatment. The source of these receptors is a human donor with chronic lymphocytic leukemia. Each CDR3 is given with its conserved first and last residue. The order of the fields is CDR3 protein, CDR3 DNA, J gene, CDR3 length, D gene, clone size, V gene. D genes are given only for firm matches. Clone size appears in some rows only: once, few, many, or a class for an expanded clone.

CDR3 protein: CASSWDSTDTQYF
CDR3 DNA: TGTGCCAGCAGTTGGGACAGCACAGATACGCAGTATTTT
J gene: TRBJ2-3
CDR3 length: 13
D gene: -
clone size: -
V gene: TRBV6-6

CDR3 protein: CASSPVPGQGTYGYTF
CDR3 DNA: TGTGCCAGCTCACCAGTCCCGGGACAGGGAACCTATGGCTACACCTTC
J gene: TRBJ1-2
CDR3 length: 16
D gene: TRBD1
clone size: -
V gene: TRBV18

CDR3 protein: CASSVRDGDQPQHF
CDR3 DNA: TGTGCCAGCAGTGTCCGGGACGGGGATCAGCCCCAGCATTTT
J gene: TRBJ1-5
CDR3 length: 14
D gene: -
clone size: -
V gene: TRBV2

CDR3 protein: CASNAQRAGGDEKLFF
CDR3 DNA: TGTGCCAGCAACGCCCAGCGGGCAGGTGGGGATGAAAAACTGTTTTTT
J gene: TRBJ1-4
CDR3 length: 16
D gene: -
clone size: -
V gene: TRBV4-2

CDR3 protein: CASKVSGGETQYF
CDR3 DNA: TGTGCCAGCAAGGTCTCGGGAGGGGAGACCCAGTACTTC
J gene: TRBJ2-5
CDR3 length: 13
D gene: TRBD2
clone size: -
V gene: TRBV11-2

CDR3 protein: CASSSGLSYEQYF
CDR3 DNA: TGTGCCAGCAGCTCGGGACTTTCCTACGAGCAGTACTTC
J gene: TRBJ2-7
CDR3 length: 13
D gene: -
clone size: few
V gene: TRBV7-8

CDR3 protein: CAWRGGPGYGYTF
CDR3 DNA: TGTGCCTGGAGAGGGGGGCCTGGCTATGGCTACACCTTC
J gene: TRBJ1-2
CDR3 length: 13
D gene: -
clone size: -
V gene: TRBV30

CDR3 protein: CARSLPVPSGRASEQFF
CDR3 DNA: TGTGCCAGAAGCTTGCCAGTTCCTAGCGGGAGGGCCAGTGAGCAGTTCTTC
J gene: TRBJ2-1
CDR3 length: 17
D gene: TRBD2
clone size: -
V gene: TRBV5-3

CDR3 protein: CASSPTGAPQEKLFF
CDR3 DNA: TGTGCCAGCAGTCCTACAGGGGCCCCCCAAGAAAAACTGTTTTTT
J gene: TRBJ1-4
CDR3 length: 15
D gene: TRBD1
clone size: -
V gene: TRBV28

CDR3 protein: CASSLSQGWSNEQFF
CDR3 DNA: TGTGCCAGCAGCTTGAGTCAGGGGTGGAGCAATGAGCAGTTCTTC
J gene: TRBJ2-1
CDR3 length: 15
D gene: -
clone size: -
V gene: TRBV5-5

CDR3 protein: CASSLAGVQNEQFF
CDR3 DNA: TGTGCCAGCAGCTTGGCAGGGGTGCAGAATGAGCAGTTCTTC
J gene: TRBJ2-1
CDR3 length: 14
D gene: -
clone size: -
V gene: TRBV7-2

CDR3 protein: CASSSLGLEEQYF
CDR3 DNA: TGTGCCAGTAGTTCTCTAGGTCTGGAAGAGCAGTACTTC
J gene: TRBJ2-7
CDR3 length: 13
D gene: -
clone size: -
V gene: TRBV19

CDR3 protein: CASSPQGNLQPQHF
CDR3 DNA: TGTGCCAGTAGTCCACAGGGGAATCTTCAGCCCCAGCATTTT
J gene: TRBJ1-5
CDR3 length: 14
D gene: TRBD1
clone size: -
V gene: TRBV19

CDR3 protein: CASSGPTGGTNEKLFF
CDR3 DNA: TGCGCCAGCAGCGGACCGACAGGGGGCACTAATGAAAAACTGTTTTTT
J gene: TRBJ1-4
CDR3 length: 16
D gene: TRBD1
clone size: once
V gene: TRBV5-1

CDR3 protein: CASSLDGGTPKQYF
CDR3 DNA: TGTGCCAGCAGCTTAGATGGCGGGACTCCCAAGCAGTACTTC
J gene: TRBJ2-7
CDR3 length: 14
D gene: -
clone size: -
V gene: TRBV7-2

CDR3 protein: CASSVSGGIYTF
CDR3 DNA: TGTGCCAGCAGCGTCAGCGGCGGGATCTACACCTTC
J gene: TRBJ1-2
CDR3 length: 12
D gene: -
clone size: -
V gene: TRBV9

CDR3 protein: CASSSPHGGGGYGYTF
CDR3 DNA: TGTGCCAGCAGCTCACCTCACGGGGGGGGCGGCTATGGCTACACCTTC
J gene: TRBJ1-2
CDR3 length: 16
D gene: -
clone size: few
V gene: TRBV27

CDR3 protein: CASSLRTGGGQPQHF
CDR3 DNA: TGTGCCAGCAGCCTACGGACAGGGGGTGGTCAGCCCCAGCATTTT
J gene: TRBJ1-5
CDR3 length: 15
D gene: TRBD1
clone size: -
V gene: TRBV28

CDR3 protein: CAFLQGGQVRNTEAFF
CDR3 DNA: TGTGCTTTTCTCCAAGGGGGGCAGGTGAGGAACACTGAAGCTTTCTTT
J gene: TRBJ1-1
CDR3 length: 16
D gene: -
clone size: -
V gene: TRBV27

CDR3 protein: CASSQVASGSSYEQYF
CDR3 DNA: TGCGCCAGCAGCCAAGTGGCTAGCGGGAGCTCCTACGAGCAGTACTTC
J gene: TRBJ2-7
CDR3 length: 16
D gene: TRBD2
clone size: once
V gene: TRBV4-3

CDR3 protein: CASSLVASGSPSYNEQFF
CDR3 DNA: TGTGCCAGCAGCTTGGTGGCTAGCGGGAGCCCTTCCTACAATGAGCAGTTCTTC
J gene: TRBJ2-1
CDR3 length: 18
D gene: TRBD2
clone size: -
V gene: TRBV11-2

CDR3 protein: CASSQEPGKTEAFF
CDR3 DNA: TGCGCCAGCAGCCAAGAGCCGGGGAAGACTGAAGCTTTCTTT
J gene: TRBJ1-1
CDR3 length: 14
D gene: -
clone size: -
V gene: TRBV4-1

CDR3 protein: CASSFVGGRNNEQFF
CDR3 DNA: TGTGCCAGCAGTTTTGTCGGAGGGAGGAACAATGAGCAGTTCTTC
J gene: TRBJ2-1
CDR3 length: 15
D gene: -
clone size: -
V gene: TRBV28

CDR3 protein: CASKEPTGELFF
CDR3 DNA: TGTGCCAGCAAAGAGCCCACCGGGGAGCTGTTTTTT
J gene: TRBJ2-2
CDR3 length: 12
D gene: -
clone size: -
V gene: TRBV21-1

CDR3 protein: CASSSGLKGSTDTQYF
CDR3 DNA: TGTGCCAGCAGCTCGGGACTTAAGGGTAGCACAGATACGCAGTATTTT
J gene: TRBJ2-3
CDR3 length: 16
D gene: -
clone size: -
V gene: TRBV7-3

CDR3 protein: CASRGTSGAQYF
CDR3 DNA: TGTGCCAGCAGAGGGACTAGCGGGGCTCAGTACTTC
J gene: TRBJ2-7
CDR3 length: 12
D gene: TRBD2
clone size: -
V gene: TRBV27

CDR3 protein: CASRSRAANQPQHF
CDR3 DNA: TGTGCCAGCAGATCCCGGGCCGCCAATCAGCCCCAGCATTTT
J gene: TRBJ1-5
CDR3 length: 14
D gene: -
clone size: -
V gene: TRBV28

CDR3 protein: CASSQDFGRSSTDTQYF
CDR3 DNA: TGCGCCAGCAGCCAAGATTTTGGCAGGTCGAGCACAGATACGCAGTATTTT
J gene: TRBJ2-3
CDR3 length: 17
D gene: -
clone size: -
V gene: TRBV4-3

CDR3 protein: CASSYSKWEQYF
CDR3 DNA: TGTGCCAGCAGTTACTCGAAGTGGGAGCAGTACTTC
J gene: TRBJ2-7
CDR3 length: 12
D gene: -
clone size: -
V gene: TRBV6-6

CDR3 protein: CASSRGPGTGYNEQFF
CDR3 DNA: TGTGCCAGCAGCCGTGGGCCCGGGACAGGGTACAATGAGCAGTTCTTC
J gene: TRBJ2-1
CDR3 length: 16
D gene: TRBD1
clone size: few
V gene: TRBV5-4

CDR3 protein: CASIEQGRSYEQYF
CDR3 DNA: TGTGCCAGCATCGAACAGGGAAGGTCCTACGAGCAGTACTTC
J gene: TRBJ2-7
CDR3 length: 14
D gene: -
clone size: -
V gene: TRBV13

CDR3 protein: CASSPFRFDRMNTEAFF
CDR3 DNA: TGCGCCAGCAGCCCTTTCCGGTTTGACAGAATGAACACTGAAGCTTTCTTT
J gene: TRBJ1-1
CDR3 length: 17
D gene: -
clone size: -
V gene: TRBV5-1

CDR3 protein: CASSSGPGLALGEQFF
CDR3 DNA: TGTGCCAGTAGTTCCGGTCCGGGACTAGCTCTAGGTGAGCAGTTCTTC
J gene: TRBJ2-1
CDR3 length: 16
D gene: TRBD2
clone size: -
V gene: TRBV19

CDR3 protein: CASSEWGGQYF
CDR3 DNA: TGTGCCAGCAGTGAATGGGGGGGTCAGTACTTC
J gene: TRBJ2-4
CDR3 length: 11
D gene: TRBD2
clone size: -
V gene: TRBV6-1

CDR3 protein: CAISDPGTGEIDEQYF
CDR3 DNA: TGTGCCATCAGTGACCCCGGGACAGGGGAAATCGACGAGCAGTACTTC
J gene: TRBJ2-7
CDR3 length: 16
D gene: TRBD1
clone size: -
V gene: TRBV10-3

CDR3 protein: CASSLSSGQETQYF
CDR3 DNA: TGCGCCAGCAGCTTGAGTAGCGGACAAGAGACCCAGTACTTC
J gene: TRBJ2-5
CDR3 length: 14
D gene: -
clone size: -
V gene: TRBV5-1

CDR3 protein: CASGKTGQLETQYF
CDR3 DNA: TGTGCCAGCGGCAAGACAGGGCAGTTGGAGACCCAGTACTTC
J gene: TRBJ2-5
CDR3 length: 14
D gene: TRBD1
clone size: -
V gene: TRBV7-2

CDR3 protein: CASGHLTSNTREAFF
CDR3 DNA: TGTGCCAGTGGACACCTTACGAGTAACACTAGGGAAGCTTTCTTT
J gene: TRBJ1-1
CDR3 length: 15
D gene: -
clone size: -
V gene: TRBV19

CDR3 protein: CASSLEPGLDTEAFF
CDR3 DNA: TGTGCCAGCAGCTTAGAACCGGGACTTGACACTGAAGCTTTCTTT
J gene: TRBJ1-1
CDR3 length: 15
D gene: -
clone size: few
V gene: TRBV11-2

CDR3 protein: CASSPKSGTILAKNIQYF
CDR3 DNA: TGTGCCAGCAGCCCCAAAAGCGGGACGATACTAGCCAAAAACATTCAGTACTTC
J gene: TRBJ2-4
CDR3 length: 18
D gene: TRBD2
clone size: -
V gene: TRBV11-2

CDR3 protein: CASSLNLALRGVNEQFF
CDR3 DNA: TGTGCCAGCAGCCTCAACTTAGCCCTGAGAGGGGTCAATGAGCAGTTCTTC
J gene: TRBJ2-1
CDR3 length: 17
D gene: -
clone size: -
V gene: TRBV11-2

CDR3 protein: CAISERIGRASYEQYF
CDR3 DNA: TGTGCCATCAGTGAGAGAATCGGGAGGGCCTCCTACGAGCAGTACTTC
J gene: TRBJ2-7
CDR3 length: 16
D gene: TRBD2
clone size: once
V gene: TRBV10-3

CDR3 protein: CASSVGLGNEQFF
CDR3 DNA: TGTGCCAGCAGCGTAGGACTAGGCAATGAGCAGTTCTTC
J gene: TRBJ2-1
CDR3 length: 13
D gene: -
clone size: -
V gene: TRBV9

CDR3 protein: CASSLSQGASTEAFF
CDR3 DNA: TGTGCCAGCAGTTTATCCCAGGGGGCTAGCACTGAAGCTTTCTTT
J gene: TRBJ1-1
CDR3 length: 15
D gene: TRBD1
clone size: -
V gene: TRBV27

CDR3 protein: CASSLGAGPGYGYTF
CDR3 DNA: TGTGCCAGCAGCTTAGGAGCCGGGCCCGGCTATGGCTACACCTTC
J gene: TRBJ1-2
CDR3 length: 15
D gene: -
clone size: -
V gene: TRBV7-9

CDR3 protein: CASSFDGQGASYGYTF
CDR3 DNA: TGTGCCAGCAGTTTCGATGGACAGGGAGCAAGCTATGGCTACACCTTC
J gene: TRBJ1-2
CDR3 length: 16
D gene: TRBD1
clone size: -
V gene: TRBV6-5

CDR3 protein: CASSEQGPYEQYF
CDR3 DNA: TGCGCCAGCAGTGAACAGGGTCCCTACGAGCAGTACTTC
J gene: TRBJ2-7
CDR3 length: 13
D gene: -
clone size: -
V gene: TRBV10-1

CDR3 protein: CASSSRGTVTNEKLFF
CDR3 DNA: TGTGCCAGTAGTAGCAGGGGGACGGTGACTAATGAAAAACTGTTTTTT
J gene: TRBJ1-4
CDR3 length: 16
D gene: TRBD1
clone size: -
V gene: TRBV19